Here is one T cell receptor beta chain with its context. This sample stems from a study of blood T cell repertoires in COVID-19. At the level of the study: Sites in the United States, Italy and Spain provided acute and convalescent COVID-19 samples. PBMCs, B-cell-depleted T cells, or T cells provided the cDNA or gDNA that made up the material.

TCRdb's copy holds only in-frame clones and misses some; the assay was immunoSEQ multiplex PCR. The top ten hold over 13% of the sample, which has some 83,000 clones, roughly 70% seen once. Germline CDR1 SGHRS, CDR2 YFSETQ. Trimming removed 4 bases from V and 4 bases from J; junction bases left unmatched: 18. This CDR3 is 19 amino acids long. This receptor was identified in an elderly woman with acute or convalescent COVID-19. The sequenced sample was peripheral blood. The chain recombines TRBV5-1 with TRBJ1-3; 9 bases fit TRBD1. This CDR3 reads CASSLRDSTGTGIGNTIYF. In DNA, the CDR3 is TGCGCCAGCAGCCTCCGAGACAGTACCGGGACAGGGATCGGAAACACCATATATTTT.